This is a list of T cell receptor beta chains from one sample in a study of Tregs in tolerant kidney transplant recipients. Some clones are missing from TCRdb's copy, which holds only in-frame ones; the method was immunoSEQ multiplex PCR. The repertoire has 110,000 or so clones, roughly 89% of them found once; the top ten carry 0.3% to 0.4%. The input for sequencing was CD4+ T cells from blood, taken before the transplant. All receptors come from a human donor who received a combined kidney and bone marrow transplant. CDR3s include the opening cysteine and the closing phenylalanine or tryptophan. A D gene is named only where the DNA matches it firmly. Only some rows state a clone size, as once, few, many or a class for expanded clones.

few	TRBV27	TRBJ2-7	14	TRBD1	TGTGCCAGCAGTTTTACAGGGGCTACCTACGAGCAGTACTTC	CASSFTGATYEQYF
-	TRBV6-1	TRBJ1-2	13	-	TGTGCCAGCAGTGCCCACAGGGACTATGGCTACACCTTC	CASSAHRDYGYTF
-	TRBV7-2	TRBJ2-1	12	-	TGTGCCAGCAGCTTAAATAGCGGAGAGCAGTTCTTC	CASSLNSGEQFF
-	TRBV18	TRBJ1-1	17	TRBD1	TGTGCCAGCTCACCTTTGAGACAGGGGAATGGCGTCACTGAAGCTTTCTTT	CASSPLRQGNGVTEAFF
-	TRBV7-8	TRBJ1-1	16	-	TGTGCCAGCAGCTTAGAGGGGGTCGGAACCAACACTGAAGCTTTCTTT	CASSLEGVGTNTEAFF
-	TRBV11-3	TRBJ2-5	14	TRBD1	TGTGCCAGCAGCCTACAGGGGGTTGGGGAGACCCAGTACTTC	CASSLQGVGETQYF
-	TRBV10-3	TRBJ2-3	17	-	TGTGCCATCAGTGAGGGGCTGCCTAGCTCTATACGCGATACGCAGTATTTT	CAISEGLPSSIRDTQYF
-	TRBV5-1	TRBJ1-3	15	-	TGCGCCAGCAGCCCGGGAGGGAGCTCTGGAAACACCATATATTTT	CASSPGGSSGNTIYF
once	TRBV5-6	TRBJ2-5	14	TRBD1	TGTGCCAGCAGGTTAGACAGGGCGGCGGAGACCCAGTACTTC	CASRLDRAAETQYF
-	TRBV27	TRBJ1-4	15	-	TGTGCCAGCAGCACTACAGGGTCGCCCAATGAAAAACTGTTTTTT	CASSTTGSPNEKLFF
-	TRBV7-2	TRBJ1-2	16	-	TGTGCCAGCAGCTTATCCGGGGGGCCCGCTAACTATGGCTACACCTTC	CASSLSGGPANYGYTF
-	TRBV10-3	TRBJ2-1	13	-	TGTGCCATCAGCGTACAGGGCCCCAATGAGCAGTTCTTC	CAISVQGPNEQFF
-	TRBV19	TRBJ1-4	15	-	TGTGCCAGTAGTATCAGGGTTGATACTAATGAAAAACTGTTTTTT	CASSIRVDTNEKLFF
once	TRBV11-2	TRBJ2-2	16	-	TGTGCCAGCAGCTTAGATCATCTAAGGGGCACGGGGGAGCTGTTTTTT	CASSLDHLRGTGELFF
-	TRBV6-6	TRBJ1-6	16	-	TGTGCCAGCAGTTACCCCCGGGGGGGGGTGAATTCACCCCTCCACTTT	CASSYPRGGVNSPLHF
-	TRBV23-1	TRBJ1-2	18	-	TGCGCCAGCAGATACTGGCCCCTGGGGCTCGCCTGGACCTATGGCTACACCTTC	CASRYWPLGLAWTYGYTF
-	TRBV27	TRBJ2-7	15	TRBD1	TGTGCCAGCAGTCCCAGACAGGGGAGCTCCTACGAGCAGTACTTC	CASSPRQGSSYEQYF
-	TRBV30	TRBJ1-4	14	-	TGTGCCTGGAGCGGGGTTGCAACTAATGAAAAACTGTTTTTT	CAWSGVATNEKLFF
few	TRBV5-1	TRBJ1-2	15	TRBD1	TGCGCCAGCAGCTTGGCCCCCGGGACAGGGGATGGCTACACCTTC	CASSLAPGTGDGYTF
-	TRBV9	TRBJ2-3	14	-	TGTGCCAGCAGCGCGGGCGGGGTCACAGATACGCAGTATTTT	CASSAGGVTDTQYF
once	TRBV10-1	TRBJ2-3	14	-	TGCGCCAGCAGTGCCGGGACAAGCACAGATACGCAGTATTTT	CASSAGTSTDTQYF
-	TRBV4-1	TRBJ2-7	17	-	TGCGCCAGCAGCCAAGATAAAATTTGGGGGCTGTCCTACGAGCAGTACTTC	CASSQDKIWGLSYEQYF
-	TRBV6-5	TRBJ2-7	11	-	TGTGCCACCCGGGGGTCCTACGAGCAGTACTTC	CATRGSYEQYF
once	TRBV5-6	TRBJ2-7	16	TRBD1	TGTGCCAGCAGCCCTAGGTGGGACAGGGTAAGCCACGAGCAGTACTTC	CASSPRWDRVSHEQYF
-	TRBV18	TRBJ1-2	15	-	TGTGCCAGCTCAGGGGTAACGGGAATTGACTATGGCTACACCTTC	CASSGVTGIDYGYTF
-	TRBV5-4	TRBJ1-1	16	TRBD1	TGTGCCAGCAGCCCCCCCGGACAGGTTCGCAACACTGAAGCTTTCTTT	CASSPPGQVRNTEAFF
-	TRBV6-1	TRBJ2-2	15	TRBD2	TGTGCCAGCAGTGAAGCGGCGGGGGACACCGGGGAGCTGTTTTTT	CASSEAAGDTGELFF
-	TRBV7-7	TRBJ2-2	15	-	TGTGCCAGCAGCCCCACCCGACAGAACACCGGGGAGCTGTTTTTT	CASSPTRQNTGELFF
-	TRBV5-1	TRBJ2-3	16	TRBD1	TGCGCCAGCAGCTTGGTGGGGACAGGAGCCACAGATACGCAGTATTTT	CASSLVGTGATDTQYF
once	TRBV6-5	TRBJ1-4	14	-	TGTGCCAGCAGAACGGACGGGAATAATGAAAAACTGTTTTTT	CASRTDGNNEKLFF
few	TRBV10-3	TRBJ1-5	15	TRBD1	TGTGCCATCAGTGCCCAGGGGGTAGGCAATCAGCCCCAGCATTTT	CAISAQGVGNQPQHF
-	TRBV2	TRBJ2-1	15	TRBD2	TGTGCCAGCAATGGGCCTAGCGGGTCATACAATGAGCAGTTCTTC	CASNGPSGSYNEQFF
-	TRBV5-6	TRBJ1-5	16	-	TGTGCCAGCAGCCTGGGTGGCGGGGCTTGGAATCAGCCCCAGCATTTT	CASSLGGGAWNQPQHF
-	TRBV28	TRBJ2-1	15	-	TGTGCCAGCAGTTTAGAACTAGCCTCGTCCGATGAGCAGTTCTTC	CASSLELASSDEQFF
-	TRBV11-2	TRBJ1-1	12	-	TGTGCCAGCAGCTTTCGACAGGATGAAGCTTTCTTT	CASSFRQDEAFF
-	TRBV10-3	TRBJ1-5	14	-	TGTGCCATCAGAATGCCAGGGGTTAATCAGCCCCAGCATTTT	CAIRMPGVNQPQHF
-	TRBV25-1	TRBJ1-4	12	-	TGTGCCAGCAGACAGGGAGTGGAAAAACTGTTTTTT	CASRQGVEKLFF
few	TRBV5-1	TRBJ2-1	14	TRBD2	TGCGCCAGCAGTTTAGAAAGCGGGAGCAATGAGCAGTTCTTC	CASSLESGSNEQFF
-	TRBV11-2	TRBJ2-7	17	TRBD2	TGTGCCAGCAGCCCCAGGCACTACTACGCGGGAGTTTACGAGCAGTACTTC	CASSPRHYYAGVYEQYF
-	TRBV25-1	TRBJ1-6	16	-	TGTGCCAGCAGTGACTTTAGGGCGGGTGTTAATTCACCCCTCCACTTT	CASSDFRAGVNSPLHF
-	TRBV6-6	TRBJ1-2	14	-	TGTGCCAGCAGTTACTCGGCAGGTCCGGATGGCTACACCTTC	CASSYSAGPDGYTF
few	TRBV6-5	TRBJ2-7	13	-	TGTGCCAGCGGGAATGGGGAGTCCTACGAGCAGTACTTC	CASGNGESYEQYF
-	TRBV29-1	TRBJ2-1	11	TRBD1	TGCAGCCCCCACAGGGGAAATGAGCAGTTCTTC	CSPHRGNEQFF
once	TRBV6-1	TRBJ2-1	13	-	TGTGCCAGCACCGACCGCCTAGCCGGTGAGCAGTTCTTC	CASTDRLAGEQFF
once	TRBV25-1	TRBJ1-1	15	-	TGTGCCAGCAGTCAGGCGTCCTCTATATTTACTGAAGCTTTCTTT	CASSQASSIFTEAFF
-	TRBV10-3	TRBJ2-2	15	TRBD1	TGTGCCATCAGGCCATCGGACAGGGGCACCGGGGAGCTGTTTTTT	CAIRPSDRGTGELFF
-	TRBV5-5	TRBJ2-7	13	-	TGTGCCAGCAGCTTAAACAGGGCCTACGAGCAGTACTTC	CASSLNRAYEQYF
-	TRBV9	TRBJ1-3	16	TRBD1	TGTGCCAGCAGCGTCGGGACAGGACACTCTGGAAACACCATATATTTT	CASSVGTGHSGNTIYF
-	TRBV6-1	TRBJ1-6	11	-	TGTGCCAGCAGTGCGGTGAGTCCCCTCCACTTT	CASSAVSPLHF
-	TRBV7-9	TRBJ1-2	14	TRBD1	TGTGCCAGCAGCTTAGCCGGGACAGAGATCGGCTACACCTTC	CASSLAGTEIGYTF
-	TRBV6-1	TRBJ1-1	14	TRBD1	TGTGCCAGCACCACAGGACAGGGATACACTGAAGCTTTCTTT	CASTTGQGYTEAFF
-	TRBV5-4	TRBJ2-7	15	-	TGTGCCAGCAGCCCCGGGACTGTGAGCTCCTACGAGCAGTACTTC	CASSPGTVSSYEQYF
-	TRBV6-4	TRBJ2-1	16	-	TGTGCCAGCAGTGACCAACCGGGACTTGGGTACAATGAGCAGTTCTTC	CASSDQPGLGYNEQFF
-	TRBV18	TRBJ1-3	16	TRBD1	TGTGCCAGCTCACCAGGGATCGGACAGGGCGGAAACACCATATATTTT	CASSPGIGQGGNTIYF
-	TRBV5-1	TRBJ2-3	11	-	TGCGCCAGCAGCTTGCAAGATACGCAGTATTTT	CASSLQDTQYF
-	TRBV5-4	TRBJ2-5	15	-	TGTGCCAGCAGCCCTGGGACTCTGGAGGGAGAGACCCAGTACTTC	CASSPGTLEGETQYF
-	TRBV5-1	TRBJ1-3	13	-	TGCGCCAGCAGCTCAGGAATGGGAAACACCATATATTTT	CASSSGMGNTIYF
-	TRBV19	TRBJ2-7	14	TRBD2	TGTGCCAGTAGTACGGGAGGAGTTGGCTACGAGCAGTACTTC	CASSTGGVGYEQYF
-	TRBV5-6	TRBJ1-5	16	-	TGTGCCAGCAGCTTCGCGGGGAAGACTAGCAATCAGCCCCAGCATTTT	CASSFAGKTSNQPQHF